These 6 T cell receptor beta chains share one sample of origin, sequenced in a study of Graves' ophthalmopathy and Graves' hyperthyroidism. Transcripts of RNA were the source for amplifying TCR beta CDR3 regions. RT-PCR with HTBI primers came first, then second-round multiplex PCR. Via MiXCR, TCRdb re-called the multiplex PCR reads, giving one row per CDR3 protein. The table lists a few hundred thousand distinct CDR3 sequences, approximately 18% of them singletons. Material: peripheral blood. The receptors come from an adult woman with stable Graves' hyperthyroidism.

Here the CDR3 reads CASQGNIYGYTF. For the CDR3, the DNA is TGTGCCAGTCAGGGTAACATCTATGGCTACACCTTC. The gene calls are TRBV19 and TRBJ1-2; tentative D call: TRBD1 (5 bases). Trimming removed 8 bases from V and 4 bases from J, with 11 bases in between. Per the germline V gene, CDR1 is LNHDA and CDR2 is SQIVND (reference sequence). The CDR3 length is 12 residues. Looking up the rest from reference TRBV19 and TRBJ1-2 gives the full variable domain: DGGITQSPKYLFRKEGQNVTLSCEQNLNHDAMYWYRQDPGQGLRLIYYSQIVNDFQKGDIAEGYSVSREKKESFPLTVTSAQKNPTAFYLCASQGNIYGYTFGSGTRLTVV.

This clonotype came up many times. V gene TRBV7-2 combines with J gene TRBJ2-5; TRBD1 aligns across 7 bases. The CDR3 loop spans 14 amino acids. Germline CDR1 is SGHTA and CDR2 is FQGNSA. Trimming cost V 7 bases and J 5 bases; bases outside gene matches: 10. CDR3 residues: CASNPRGGWETQYF. CDR3 nucleotides: TGTGCCAGCAACCCTAGAGGGGGCTGGGAGACCCAGTACTTC.

The chain combines TRBV27 with TRBJ2-5, with 8 positions matching TRBD1. J was trimmed by 2 bases and V by 6 bases; bases with no gene match: 11. The germline V gene encodes CDR1 MNHEY and CDR2 SMNVEV (reference sequence). The CDR3 consists of 16 residues. The CDR3 DNA is TGTGCCAGCAGCCTTAGACCTGACAGGGGACAAGAGACCCAGTACTTC. This sequence encodes CASSLRPDRGQETQYF.

This clonotype was seen more than once but under ten times. The V and J genes are TRBV28 and TRBJ1-2; no clear D. V was shortened by 5 bases and J by 7 bases, with 14 bases between the two germline ends. The CDR3 length is 13 residues. CDR1 and CDR2 (germline): MDHEN, SYDVKM. CDR3 nucleotide sequence: TGTGCCAGCAGTCGGTCCTCTGCTGTTGGCTACACCTTC. Its protein is CASSRSSAVGYTF.

This clonotype was seen ten or more times. The chain uses TRBV25-1 and TRBJ2-7, with 11 bases that match TRBD1. This CDR3 comprises 16 residues. Germline CDR1 MGHDK, CDR2 SYGVNS. Germline trimming cut 1 base from V and 5 bases from J; bases unmatched to any gene: 7. In DNA form, the CDR3 reads TGTGCCAGCAGTGAATTTCCTGGACAGGGGGCCGACGAGCAGTACTTC. Encoded protein: CASSEFPGQGADEQYF.

This clonotype was observed a few times. This chain links TRBV3-1 with TRBJ1-2; 8 bases agree with TRBD1. The CDR3 length is 15 residues. Germline loops: CDR1 LGHDT, CDR2 YNNKEL (reference sequence). J lost 1 base, V lost 6 bases, and 7 bases had no gene match. The CDR3 region is CASRGTGALNYGYTF. CDR3 nucleotide sequence: TGTGCCAGCAGGGGGACAGGAGCCCTTAACTATGGCTACACCTTC.